This TCR beta chain was found in a study of cytomegalovirus exposure and HLA in healthy donors. This table comes from immunoSEQ multiplex PCR, and its TCRdb copy is limited to in-frame clones, with some not included. The table shows more than 250,000 clones, with 86% occurring only once. This CDR3 has 15 amino acids. Germline loops: CDR1 MNHEY, CDR2 SVGAGI. V gave up 6 bases and J gave up 0 bases; unmatched junction bases: 6. The chain couples TRBV6-5 to TRBJ1-1; 8 positions match TRBD1. Sequenced material: PBMCs. The sequence was collected from a woman under 30 in good health and CMV-seronegative. The CDR3 nucleotides are TGTGCCAGCAGCCCCGGGACAGGATTGAACACTGAAGCTTTCTTT. This translates into CASSPGTGLNTEAFF.